This passage covers 14 T cell receptor beta chains from one sample sequenced in a study of blood T cell repertoires in COVID-19. This table comes from immunoSEQ multiplex PCR, and its TCRdb copy is limited to in-frame clones, with some not included. The repertoire holds roughly 160,000 clones, with around 80% as singletons. The sample taken for sequencing was PBMCs or T cells enriched from blood (not recorded which). The source is a man aged 45-60 years who had recovered from COVID-19.

The rearrangement uses TRBV5-4 and TRBJ2-1, with TRBD2 matching 10 bases. Germline-derived CDR1 and CDR2 are SGHNT and YYREEE (reference sequence). The CDR3 consists of 15 residues. The V segment lost 0 bases and the J segment 6 bases; nucleotides outside the gene matches: 3. The CDR3 reads CASSLVERGGNEQFF. CDR3 coding DNA: TGTGCCAGCAGCTTGGTAGAGCGGGGGGGCAATGAGCAGTTCTTC.

A few counts support this clone. This chain joins TRBV29-1 and TRBJ2-7; 13 bases are shared with TRBD2. V gave up 7 bases and J gave up 4 bases; unmatched junction bases: 13. The CDR3 runs to 16 residues. CDR1 is SQVTM, CDR2 ANQGSEA, per germline. CDR3 amino acids: CSAGGPTSGGVYEQYF. DNA for the CDR3: TGCAGCGCCGGAGGTCCTACTAGCGGGGGGGTTTACGAGCAGTACTTC.

CDR3 sequence (DNA): TGTGCCACCAGTGATAATACAGGGTTTGAGAAGGAAAAACTGTTTTTT. As protein: CATSDNTGFEKEKLFF. The rearrangement links TRBV24-1 to TRBJ1-4; D might be TRBD1 (6 bases). V lost 3 bases, J lost 8 bases, and 18 bases lay in between. Germline V lookup: CDR1 KGHDR, CDR2 SFDVKD. The CDR3 totals 16 residues.

This sequence joins TRBV7-2 and TRBJ2-1, with 10 bases lining up with TRBD2. This CDR3 region has 16 residues. J was trimmed by 1 base and V by 5 bases; bases with no gene match: 5. CDR1 is SGHTA and CDR2 is FQGNSA in the germline V gene. The CDR3 here is CASSKLAGLSYNEQFF. The CDR3 DNA is TGTGCCAGCAGCAAACTAGCGGGACTTTCCTACAATGAGCAGTTCTTC.

The chain couples TRBV19 to TRBJ2-4; the match to TRBD1 covers 10 bases. Trimming took 5 bases from V and 8 from J; bases not matched to a gene: 12. The CDR3 runs 16 residues. Per the germline V gene, CDR1 is LNHDA and CDR2 is SQIVND (reference sequence). CDR3 DNA: TGTGCCAGTAGTGAACGGACAGGGGGGTTTCGAGACATTCAGTACTTC. Translation gives CASSERTGGFRDIQYF.

This clone was detected a few times. The CDR3 region is CASSNLAGATDTQYF. CDR3 nucleotide sequence: TGTGCCAGCAGTAACCTAGCGGGAGCAACAGATACGCAGTATTTT. V usage is TRBV28 and J usage is TRBJ2-3, with 10 nucleotides matching TRBD2. CDR1 is MDHEN and CDR2 is SYDVKM in the germline V gene. J was trimmed by 3 bases and V by 5 bases; bases with no gene match: 5. There are 15 residues in the CDR3.

The chain combines TRBV4-2 with TRBJ1-5; D may be TRBD1 (5 bases). Germline-derived CDR1 and CDR2 are LGHNA and YNFKEQ. V was trimmed by 5 bases and J by 2 bases, leaving 13 bases between them. This CDR3 has 15 residues. This CDR3 is CASSSGELGNQPQHF. The CDR3 nucleotides read TGTGCCAGCAGCTCGGGGGAATTGGGCAATCAGCCCCAGCATTTT.

This sequence joins TRBV27 and TRBJ2-7; TRBD2 matches at 7 bases. Germline V gene data show CDR1 as MNHEY and CDR2 as SMNVEV (reference sequence). The CDR3 covers 16 residues. The junction had 10 bases not matched to a gene; V was cut back by 5 bases and J by 0 bases. DNA of the CDR3: TGTGCCAGCAGTAAACCGAGCGGGGCTGCCTCCTACGAGCAGTACTTC. It codes for CASSKPSGAASYEQYF.

This clone was picked up a small number of times. The gene calls are TRBV11-2 and TRBJ2-1, with a possible D match to TRBD2 (5 bases). This CDR3 has 16 amino acids. Germline CDR1 is SGHAT and CDR2 is FQNNGV. Trimming shortened V by 1 base and J by 2 bases, and 12 bases separated the two germline ends. The DNA for the CDR3 is TGTGCCAGCAGCTTAGTGGCGGGTACAACCTACAATGAGCAGTTCTTC. Amino acids: CASSLVAGTTYNEQFF.

The V gene is TRBV2, the J gene TRBJ2-6; 9 bases match TRBD1. The trim removed 6 bases at V and 0 bases at J, leaving 6 bases unmatched. The length of the CDR3 is 17 residues. Germline CDR1 and CDR2: SNHLY and FYNNEI. In DNA, the CDR3 is TGTGCCAGCAGCTTGGACAGGGGATACTCTGGGGCCAACGTCCTGACTTTC. It specifies CASSLDRGYSGANVLTF.

This clone was counted a single time. J is TRBJ2-3 and V is TRBV11-3; 10 nucleotides align to TRBD2. The CDR3 spans 15 residues. In germline, CDR1 is SGHNT, CDR2 YENEEA. Germline trimming cut 5 bases from V and 0 bases from J; bases unmatched to any gene: 2. CDR3 in amino acids: CASSPLAGSTDTQYF. The CDR3, as DNA: TGTGCCAGCAGCCCACTAGCGGGGAGCACAGATACGCAGTATTTT.

The V gene is TRBV28, the J gene TRBJ2-1; a possible D gene is TRBD1 (6 bases). The ends were cut back, 3 bases at V and 1 base at J, with 16 bases in the middle. The length of the CDR3 is 17 residues. Germline CDR1 is MDHEN and CDR2 is SYDVKM. The CDR3 DNA follows: TGTGCCAGCAGTTTCCTTCGGACAGCCAAATCCTACAATGAGCAGTTCTTC. This codes for CASSFLRTAKSYNEQFF.

The V gene is TRBV6-6, the J gene TRBJ2-1, with 11 bases aligning to TRBD1. Germline lookup yields CDR1 MNHNY and CDR2 SVGAGI (reference sequence). This CDR3 region has 14 residues. The junction had 5 bases not matched to a gene; V was cut back by 4 bases and J by 9 bases. In DNA form, the CDR3 reads TGTGCCAGCAGTTTTGGACAGGGGGCCGGTGAGCAGTTCTTC. Translating it yields CASSFGQGAGEQFF.

This clone was recorded once. V usage is TRBV10-3 and J usage is TRBJ1-1, with 9 bases matching TRBD1. V dropped 6 bases and J dropped 4; count of bases not matched to a gene: 9. Looked up from germline, CDR1 is ENHRY and CDR2 is SYGVKD. This CDR3 comprises 15 residues. CDR3 residues: CAIRDKQGAATEAFF. CDR3 nucleotides: TGTGCCATCAGAGACAAACAGGGGGCGGCCACTGAAGCTTTCTTT.